This T cell receptor (beta chain) was sequenced during a study of neurological immune-mediated disorders. As for the study in general: Multiple sclerosis patients numbered around 35, of whom about 31 were relapsing-remitting and 3 secondary progressive.

Preparation of the unsorted libraries drew on 2 million PBMCs stored at -80 C. This clonotype was counted many times. Its antigen remains unidentified. Findings of the study overall: When repertoires were grouped phylogenetically, those of 18 of 34 multiple sclerosis patients fell into one related-CDR3 cluster, a possible signature. In HTLV-1-associated myelopathy, TCR clonal expansion was greatest, whereas multiple sclerosis had the least, falling below healthy controls.

Via MiXCR, TCRdb re-called the 5' RACE reads, giving one row per CDR3 protein. Among tens of thousands of distinct CDR3 sequences listed, 2.6% were seen once. Input material: PBMCs. This receptor was obtained from a woman in her 30s with multiple sclerosis.

This CDR3 reads CASSLISGSTYNEQFF. The CDR3 DNA sequence: TGTGCCAGCAGCTTAATATCCGGGAGCACCTACAATGAGCAGTTCTTC. This chain joins TRBV7-3 and TRBJ2-1; D is possibly TRBD2 (6 bases). CDR3 size: 16 residues. V lost 1 base to trimming and J lost 2 bases, with 12 bases between them. Germline assignment: CDR1 SGHTA and CDR2 FQGTGA.